A single sample is the source of the 32 T cell receptor beta chains below, sequenced in a study of beta chain features in type 1 diabetes. The isolated RNA, all of it, was reverse transcribed, so expressed TCRB transcripts were what got sequenced. Sequencing was performed with immunoSEQ multiplex PCR; in TCRdb, only in-frame clones are kept and a portion is missing. The sample records around 240,000 clones, 9.6% being singletons. Sequences were obtained from naive CD4+ T cells from blood. These receptors all come from a woman aged 18-29 years in good health.

The genes are TRBV9 and TRBJ2-1; 8 nucleotides match TRBD1. Trimming removed 0 bases from V and 5 bases from J; junction bases left unmatched: 10. The CDR3 consists of 17 residues. Germline CDR1 and CDR2: SGDLS and YYNGEE. CDR3 nucleotides: TGTGCCAGCAGCGTAGCGGTAAGGACAGGGTACGACAATGAGCAGTTCTTC. Translated: CASSVAVRTGYDNEQFF.

In its sample, this clone was seen a few times. This chain links TRBV5-4 with TRBJ1-2; D is perhaps TRBD1 (6 bases). In germline, CDR1 is SGHNT, CDR2 YYREEE (reference sequence). CDR3 length: 16 amino acids. Trimming removed 1 base at V and 2 bases at J, with 15 bases between. The CDR3 region is CASSLRQQGLNYGYTF. The DNA for the CDR3 is TGTGCCAGCAGCTTGAGGCAACAGGGTCTCAACTATGGCTACACCTTC.

This clone occurred a few times. The rearrangement links TRBV5-1 to TRBJ2-7; 11 positions agree with TRBD2. CDR1 SGHRS and CDR2 YFSETQ come from the germline V gene. This CDR3 has 15 residues. V lost 4 bases, J lost 4 bases, and 7 bases stayed unmatched. This CDR3 reads CASSPGLAGAYEQYF. Here the CDR3 DNA reads TGCGCCAGCAGCCCCGGACTAGCGGGCGCGTACGAGCAGTACTTC.

The CDR3 is CASRGGRSSTDTQYF. CDR3 DNA: TGTGCCAGCAGGGGAGGGCGTTCTAGCACAGATACGCAGTATTTT. The chain is built from TRBV2 and TRBJ2-3; 7 nucleotides align to TRBD2. CDR3 size: 15 residues. Germline lookup yields CDR1 SNHLY and CDR2 FYNNEI. Trimming cost V 6 bases and J 0 bases; bases outside gene matches: 6.

The genes are TRBV19 and TRBJ1-5; 9 positions match TRBD1. CDR1 LNHDA and CDR2 SQIVND come from the germline V gene (reference sequence). V lost 4 bases, J lost 2 bases, and 6 bases stayed unmatched. The CDR3 loop spans 16 amino acids. The CDR3 sequence: CASSKVRQGGNQPQHF. The CDR3 bases are TGTGCCAGTAGTAAGGTTCGACAGGGGGGCAATCAGCCCCAGCATTTT.

The J gene is TRBJ1-5, the V gene TRBV19; tentatively, D is TRBD1 (5 bases). This CDR3 spans 15 amino acids. The ends were cut back, 3 bases at V and 0 bases at J, with 9 bases in the middle. The germline V gene encodes CDR1 LNHDA and CDR2 SQIVND (reference sequence). CDR3 region: CASSMTANSNQPQHF. The CDR3 DNA sequence: TGTGCCAGTAGTATGACAGCGAATAGCAATCAGCCCCAGCATTTT. The full variable domain, its missing parts supplied by reference TRBV19 and TRBJ1-5, is DGGITQSPKYLFRKEGQNVTLSCEQNLNHDAMYWYRQDPGQGLRLIYYSQIVNDFQKGDIAEGYSVSREKKESFPLTVTSAQKNPTAFYLCASSMTANSNQPQHFGDGTRLSIL.

The gene calls are TRBV6-5 and TRBJ2-1; 7 bases are a match to TRBD1. CDR1 is MNHEY and CDR2 is SVGAGI in the germline V gene. Unmatched junction bases numbered 7, after V lost 3 bases and J lost 2 bases. CDR3 length: 16 residues. CDR3 in amino acids: CASSYSTGLTYNEQFF. The CDR3 DNA reads TGTGCCAGCAGTTATTCGACAGGGTTGACCTACAATGAGCAGTTCTTC.

This clone was observed at least ten times. The chain joins TRBV29-1 to TRBJ2-1; perhaps TRBD2 as D (5 bases). The CDR3 runs 13 residues. Germline CDR1 SQVTM, CDR2 ANQGSEA. Trimming removed 7 bases at V and 6 bases at J, with 16 bases between. CDR3 sequence (DNA): TGCAGCGCCGTGCGACTACCGGGCAATGAGCAGTTCTTC. This sequence encodes CSAVRLPGNEQFF.

This clone was observed a handful of times. This chain connects TRBV18 to TRBJ2-7, with TRBD1 identical over 11 bases. The V segment lost 1 base and the J segment 4 bases; nucleotides outside the gene matches: 6. From germline, CDR1 is KGHSH and CDR2 LQKENI. This CDR3 is 16 amino acids long. DNA of the CDR3: TGTGCCAGCTCACCACGGGGGACAGGGGGAGGTTACGAGCAGTACTTC. Translating gives CASSPRGTGGGYEQYF.

This clone appeared many times. The V gene is TRBV5-1, the J gene TRBJ2-7; the match to TRBD1 covers 7 bases. Germline trimming cut 4 bases from V and 6 bases from J; bases unmatched to any gene: 7. CDR3 length: 13 residues. CDR1 and CDR2 (germline): SGHRS, YFSETQ. The CDR3: CASSITTGFEQYF. The CDR3 DNA follows: TGCGCCAGCAGCATCACGACAGGGTTCGAGCAGTACTTC.

This clone was counted a few times. The genes are TRBV19 and TRBJ2-2; D unclear. The germline V and J ends were trimmed by 7 bases and 3 bases, with 9 bases remaining between them. The germline CDR1 and CDR2 sequences are LNHDA and SQIVND (reference sequence). The CDR3 covers 13 residues. The CDR3 DNA reads TGTGCCAGTAATCTAGACTACACCGGGGAGCTGTTTTTT. This codes for CASNLDYTGELFF. The full variable domain, rest sourced from reference TRBV19 and TRBJ2-2, is DGGITQSPKYLFRKEGQNVTLSCEQNLNHDAMYWYRQDPGQGLRLIYYSQIVNDFQKGDIAEGYSVSREKKESFPLTVTSAQKNPTAFYLCASNLDYTGELFFGEGSRLTVL.

This clone has more than one count but fewer than ten. This sequence joins TRBV11-2 and TRBJ2-1; maybe TRBD2 (6 bases). The CDR3 length is 14 residues. Germline CDR1 reads SGHAT; CDR2 reads FQNNGV. V lost 2 bases and J lost 1, with 6 bases in between. The CDR3 is CASSLSGSYNEQFF. The CDR3 bases are TGTGCCAGCAGCTTAAGCGGGTCCTACAATGAGCAGTTCTTC.

The chain recombines TRBV5-1 with TRBJ2-3, with 14 bases lining up with TRBD2. The CDR3 is 18 residues long. Germline V CDR1 and CDR2: SGHRS, YFSETQ. V was clipped by 5 bases and J by 4 bases; unmatched bases: 12. CDR3 in DNA: TGCGCCAGCAGTTTCGGACTAGCGGGAGGAGGGCCGGCAGATACGCAGTATTTT. This gives the protein CASSFGLAGGGPADTQYF.

Only a few counts were recorded for this clone. V usage is TRBV6-5 and J usage is TRBJ2-7; tentative D call: TRBD2 (5 bases). The CDR3 loop spans 12 amino acids. Germline V gene data show CDR1 as MNHEY and CDR2 as SVGAGI. The V end lost 0 bases, the J end lost 6 bases, and 6 bases lay between the germline ends. The CDR3 DNA sequence: TGTGCCAGCAGTTACTCAGGGAGCGAGCAGTACTTC. Translated: CASSYSGSEQYF.

This chain connects TRBV18 to TRBJ1-2, with 8 bases that match TRBD1. V gave up 3 bases and J gave up 6 bases; unmatched junction bases: 9. Germline CDR1 and CDR2: KGHSH and LQKENI. The CDR3 length is 15 residues. In DNA, the CDR3 is TGTGCCAGCTCACCCTCCGGGACAGGCGATAATGGCTACACCTTC. This encodes CASSPSGTGDNGYTF.

The chain is built from TRBV2 and TRBJ1-1; D not certain. The CDR3 spans 14 residues. The germline CDR1 and CDR2 sequences are SNHLY and FYNNEI. Trimming took off 7 bases at V and 8 bases at J, with 20 bases between the two ends. This CDR3 is CASTPVRVGEEAFF. CDR3 in DNA: TGTGCCAGCACGCCGGTCCGGGTGGGTGAGGAAGCTTTCTTT.

This clone was observed a few times. The chain's CDR3 is CASSEVSEITGELFF. CDR3 coding DNA: TGTGCCAGCAGTGAAGTGTCAGAAATCACCGGGGAGCTGTTTTTT. This chain joins TRBV6-1 and TRBJ2-2; D gene uncertain. Germline lookup yields CDR1 MNHNS and CDR2 SASEGT. CDR3 length: 15 residues. Trimming left V 1 base short and J 4 bases short, with 10 bases between.

This clone turned up a few times. The CDR3 sequence is CASSPASGSTVYEQYF. CDR3 DNA sequence: TGTGCCAGCTCACCAGCTAGCGGGAGTACCGTCTACGAGCAGTACTTC. The chain couples TRBV18 to TRBJ2-7; TRBD2 matches at 10 bases. Germline V CDR1 and CDR2: KGHSH, LQKENI. CDR3 length: 16 amino acids. With 2 bases clipped from V and 3 bases from J, the junction kept 7 bases outside the gene matches. The whole variable domain, remainder taken from reference TRBV18 and TRBJ2-7, is NAGVMQNPRHLVRRRGQEARLRCSPMKGHSHVYWYRQLPEEGLKFMVYLQKENIIDESGMPKERFSAEFPKEGPSILRIQQVVRGDSAAYFCASSPASGSTVYEQYFGPGTRLTVT.

V and J are TRBV30 and TRBJ2-5; no clear D gene. Trimming removed 0 bases from V and 4 bases from J, with 9 bases in between. The CDR3 covers 13 residues. Germline V gene lookup returns CDR1 GTSNPN and CDR2 SVGIG (reference sequence). DNA of the CDR3: TGTGCCTGGAGTGTTCAGGTTACAGAGACCCAGTACTTC. Amino acids: CAWSVQVTETQYF.

The table lists this clone with many counts. The J gene is TRBJ2-1, the V gene TRBV7-9; 12 bases agree with TRBD2. V lost 6 bases, J lost 8 bases, and 8 bases stayed unmatched. Germline assignment: CDR1 SEHNR and CDR2 FQNEAQ (reference sequence). The CDR3 sequence is 15 residues long. The CDR3 protein is CASSPSGRVFYEQFF. Here the CDR3 DNA reads TGTGCCAGCAGTCCTAGCGGGAGGGTGTTTTATGAGCAGTTCTTC.

Notes on this clone: The sample holds other DNA sequences that translate to the same CDR3. The V and J genes are TRBV5-1 and TRBJ2-5, with D unclear. The CDR3 is 12 amino acids. Germline V gives CDR1 SGHRS, CDR2 YFSETQ. V was clipped by 1 base and J by 4 bases, with 5 bases between them. The CDR3: CASSLRGETQYF. DNA of the CDR3: TGCGCCAGCAGCTTGCGCGGAGAGACCCAGTACTTC.

Written as DNA, the CDR3 is TGTGCCAGCAGCGTATCGACTAGCGCAGATACGCAGTATTTT. It codes for CASSVSTSADTQYF. The chain recombines TRBV7-9 with TRBJ2-3, with 8 bases identical to TRBD2. The germline V gene has CDR1 SEHNR and CDR2 FQNEAQ (reference sequence). V trimming: 5 bases; J trimming: 4 bases; junction bases outside the gene matches: 5. The CDR3 sequence is 14 residues long.

The chain uses TRBV29-1 and TRBJ2-1; 13 bases fit TRBD2. V shed 7 bases and J 9 bases; nucleotides not matched to a gene: 12. Per the germline V gene, CDR1 is SQVTM and CDR2 is ANQGSEA. The CDR3 runs to 15 residues. The CDR3 sequence is CSGRSGLAGVGEQFF. The CDR3 nucleotides read TGCAGCGGACGAAGTGGACTAGCGGGAGTTGGTGAGCAGTTCTTC.

In its sample, this clone was seen a few times. CDR3 nucleotides: TGCGCCAGCAGCGCAAGTAGCAGGGGGCACACTGAAGCTTTCTTT. Translation: CASSASSRGHTEAFF. The chain joins TRBV5-1 to TRBJ1-1; 8 bases agree with TRBD1. J lost 3 bases, V lost 4 bases, and 8 bases had no gene match. CDR3 length: 15 residues. Per germline, CDR1 SGHRS and CDR2 YFSETQ.

This clone was observed a few times. J is TRBJ1-4 and V is TRBV29-1, with 7 bases that match TRBD1. CDR1 is SQVTM, CDR2 ANQGSEA, per germline. The CDR3 consists of 17 residues. J gave up 0 bases and V 6 bases, and 13 bases lay outside the gene matches. CDR3 in amino acids: CSVRGGQMGATNEKLFF. For the CDR3, the DNA is TGCAGCGTACGAGGGGGACAGATGGGTGCAACTAATGAAAAACTGTTTTTT.

This clone was picked up a small number of times. The chain links TRBV9 to TRBJ2-3; 7 bases agree with TRBD2. Germline values: CDR1 SGDLS, CDR2 YYNGEE. CDR3 length: 15 residues. V shed 3 bases and J 4 bases; nucleotides not matched to a gene: 8. CDR3 coding DNA: TGTGCCAGCAGCGGCTCAAGCGGGGCCTCAGATACGCAGTATTTT. Encoded protein: CASSGSSGASDTQYF. The full variable domain, with the rest looked up from reference TRBV9 and TRBJ2-3, is DSGVTQTPKHLITATGQRVTLRCSPRSGDLSVYWYQQSLDQGLQFLIQYYNGEERAKGNILERFSAQQFPDLHSELNLSSLELGDSALYFCASSGSSGASDTQYFGPGTRLTVL.

The chain carries TRBV6-1 and TRBJ1-2, with D possibly matching TRBD1 (6 bases). CDR1 and CDR2 from the germline V gene are MNHNS and SASEGT. Trimming removed 4 bases at V and 0 bases at J, with 12 bases between. This CDR3 spans 15 amino acids. DNA for the CDR3: TGTGCCAGCAGTGGACAGGCCTTGACTAACTATGGCTACACCTTC. It specifies CASSGQALTNYGYTF.

The chain joins TRBV5-6 to TRBJ2-1; the match to TRBD2 covers 9 bases. The CDR3 runs 15 residues. J lost 11 bases, V lost 6 bases, and 15 bases had no gene match. The V gene's germline CDR1 is SGHDT and CDR2 YYEEEE. The CDR3 DNA follows: TGTGCCAGCACCACCGGCGGGGCGGGGGGGATGCAGCAGTTCTTC. Encoded protein: CASTTGGAGGMQQFF.

The chain couples TRBV29-1 to TRBJ2-1; 11 positions agree with TRBD2. V trimming: 5 bases; J trimming: 2 bases; junction bases outside the gene matches: 14. Per germline, CDR1 SQVTM and CDR2 ANQGSEA. The CDR3 has 18 amino acids. The DNA for the CDR3 is TGCAGCGTTTCGAAGGGGACAGTGGGACTAGCGGCCTACAATGAGCAGTTCTTC. It codes for CSVSKGTVGLAAYNEQFF.

V is TRBV30 and J is TRBJ1-2, with D maybe TRBD1 (5 bases). CDR1 and CDR2 from the germline V gene are GTSNPN and SVGIG (reference sequence). The CDR3 consists of 13 residues. Trimming cost V 2 bases and J 3 bases, with 10 bases left between them. The CDR3 sequence is CAWSSGGDYGYTF. CDR3 in DNA: TGTGCCTGGAGTTCTGGGGGGGACTATGGCTACACCTTC.

This clone has a handful of counts. The gene calls are TRBV19 and TRBJ2-1; tentatively, D is TRBD1 (6 bases). V shed 6 bases and J shed 2 bases, with 14 bases lying between them. Germline lookup yields CDR1 LNHDA and CDR2 SQIVND (reference sequence). CDR3 length equals 15 residues. CDR3 in DNA: TGTGCCAGTAGCCCCACAGGGTCTACCTACAATGAGCAGTTCTTC. This sequence encodes CASSPTGSTYNEQFF.

This chain connects TRBV18 to TRBJ1-1; D ambiguous. The length of the CDR3 is 15 residues. Germline assignment: CDR1 KGHSH and CDR2 LQKENI. V was clipped by 5 bases and J by 1 base, with 14 bases between them. In DNA, the CDR3 is TGTGCCAGCTCAGATGGACGAGCGGGGAACACTGAAGCTTTCTTT. This encodes CASSDGRAGNTEAFF.